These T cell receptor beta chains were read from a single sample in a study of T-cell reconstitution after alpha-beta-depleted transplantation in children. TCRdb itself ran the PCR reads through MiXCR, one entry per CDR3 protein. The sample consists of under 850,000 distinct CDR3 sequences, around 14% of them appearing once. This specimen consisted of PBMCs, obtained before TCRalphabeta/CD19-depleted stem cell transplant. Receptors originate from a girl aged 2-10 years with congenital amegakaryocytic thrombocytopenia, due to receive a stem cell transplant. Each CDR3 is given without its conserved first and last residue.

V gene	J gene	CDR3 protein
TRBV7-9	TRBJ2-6	ASSPQGSANVLT
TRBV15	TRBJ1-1	ATSSSRVGTEAF
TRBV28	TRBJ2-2	ASSPDPRGPGELF
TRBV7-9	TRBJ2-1	ASSIIAHHRNNEQF
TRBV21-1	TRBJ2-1	ARTSGSGNEQF
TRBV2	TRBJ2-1	ASGQSSSGDSYNEQF
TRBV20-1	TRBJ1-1	SAVLPANTEAF
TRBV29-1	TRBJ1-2	SVPHREGGYT
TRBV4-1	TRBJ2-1	ASSQGRVLPTYRKNNEQF
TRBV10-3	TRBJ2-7	AIGTGSYEQY
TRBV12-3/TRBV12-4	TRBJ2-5	AISLARETLY
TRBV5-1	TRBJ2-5	ASSSADGQETQY
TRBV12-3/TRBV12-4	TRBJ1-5	ATSEGGVNQPQH
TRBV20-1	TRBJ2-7	SASADKGEWEQY
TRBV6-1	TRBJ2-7	ASSVRAYEQY
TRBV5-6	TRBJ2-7	ASSSLSDAYEQY
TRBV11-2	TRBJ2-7	ASSFNLNEQY
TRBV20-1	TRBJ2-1	SATRYVGYRSYNEQF
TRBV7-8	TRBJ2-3	ASSLIPRLAGYTDTQY
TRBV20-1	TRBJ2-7	SARMGPISYEQY
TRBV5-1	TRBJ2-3	ASSPKTRTDTQY
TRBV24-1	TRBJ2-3	ATSSGQHTDTQY
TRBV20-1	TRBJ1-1	SARDQRVFEAF
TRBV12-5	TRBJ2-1	ASGPYPGAGVSYNEQF
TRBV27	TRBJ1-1	ASSLSGTWNTEAF
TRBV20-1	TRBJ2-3	SAREFLLRLAGSADTQY
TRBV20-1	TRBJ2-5	SARDGGRETQY
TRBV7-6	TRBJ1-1	ASSPTAEGQAF
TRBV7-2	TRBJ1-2	ARNSITHYGYT
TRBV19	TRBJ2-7	ASSSRHTVTYEQY
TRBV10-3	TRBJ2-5	AISEGGKETQY
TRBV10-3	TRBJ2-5	AVNQNPKAGGDQETQY
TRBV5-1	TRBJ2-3	ASSSRSDTQY
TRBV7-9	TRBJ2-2	ASGFKTGELF
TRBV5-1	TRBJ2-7	ASSLGTSGSDEQY
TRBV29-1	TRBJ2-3	SVQTSGTDAQY
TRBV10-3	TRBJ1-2	AISGERGYT
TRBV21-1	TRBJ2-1	ASSTLAGRSSYNEQF
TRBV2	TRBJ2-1	ASSEIGRSSYNEQF
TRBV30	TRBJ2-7	AWSTGQGDEQY
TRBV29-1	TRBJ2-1	SVAREALSNEQF
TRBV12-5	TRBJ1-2	ASGLMAGYGYT
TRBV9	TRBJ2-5	ASSVDGPSGQETQY
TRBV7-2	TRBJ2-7	ASSLGGGLTYEQY
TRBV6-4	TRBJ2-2	ASSLSIAGELF
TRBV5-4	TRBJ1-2	ASRDSLANYGYT
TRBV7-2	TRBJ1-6	ASSLGGGSPLH
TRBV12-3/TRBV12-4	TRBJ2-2	ASSYREAGELF
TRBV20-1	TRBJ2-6	SASSSGANVLT
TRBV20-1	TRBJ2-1	SARDGGGRVSYNEQF
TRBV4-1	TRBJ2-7	ASSQDARGRPYEQY